One sample yielded the 13 T cell receptor delta chains listed below, sequenced in a study of γδ T cells in repeated Plasmodium falciparum infection. Gammadelta T cells were flow-sorted from PBMC into Vgamma9/Vdelta2+ and Vdelta2-negative populations for bulk analysis. TCRdb ran CATT on the multiplex PCR reads. The table lists tens of thousands of delta-chain clones, 1.6% of them singletons. Sequencing used gamma-delta T cells from blood. The receptors come from a pool of human donors (malaria-infected and uninfected, not separated).

This clone was detected a few times. TCRdb has a much larger clone's protein, which differs at residue 9 from the translation of this DNA, likely because of a read error; what is shown is the protein translated from the DNA. This chain uses TRDV3 with TRDJ1; TRDD3 agrees at 7 bases. The V and J ends lost 3 bases and 0 bases, in that order; junction bases with no gene match: 13. Germline lookup yields CDR1 TVYSNPD and CDR2 GDNSRS (reference sequence). The CDR3 has 16 residues. The DNA for the CDR3 is TGTGCCTTCATCCCTGGGGGTCCACAGTACACCGATAAACTCATCTTT. It is translated as CAFIPGGPQYTDKLIF.

This clone was observed a few times. This DNA translates differently at residue 6 from the TCRdb protein, which is that of a much larger clone; a read error is likely, and the protein shown is the DNA's own translation. The V gene is TRDV1, the J gene TRDJ1, with D perhaps matching TRDD3 (6 bases). TCRdb leaves out the J gene; it was filled in here by matching the DNA to germline. Trimming shortened V by 2 bases and J by 0 bases, and 22 bases separated the two germline ends. This CDR3 spans 19 amino acids. CDR1 is TSWWSYY and CDR2 is QGS in the germline V gene. The CDR3 region has the DNA TGTGCTCTTGGGGAATCCCCCAAATGGGATAAGGTGTACACCGATAAACTCATCTTT. As protein: CALGESPKWDKVYTDKLIF.

Note on this clone: TCRdb shows a much larger clone's protein in place of this DNA's translation, and the two differ at residue 9, likely through a read error; the protein shown is translated from the DNA. The chain uses TRDV1 and TRDJ1, with TRDD3 matching 7 bases. CDR1 is TSWWSYY, CDR2 QGS, per germline. Trimming cost V 5 bases and J 0 bases; bases outside gene matches: 15. The CDR3 totals 18 residues. The CDR3 bases are TGTGCTCTTGGGACCCACCTGGGGGGTAAGTATAACACCGATAAACTCATCTTT. Its protein is CALGTHLGGKYNTDKLIF.

This clone was detected a few times. TCRdb's entry gives the protein of a much larger clone, which mismatches this DNA's translation at residue 19, likely from a read error; the protein reported here is translated from the DNA. The V gene call is TRDV1, and the J gene call is absent; TRDD3, as called in the table, went unchecked against the DNA. Per germline, CDR1 TSWWSYY and CDR2 QGS. The CDR3 length is 21 residues. The CDR3 spells CALGVSTCPPTGVGYTDKPIF. The CDR3, as DNA: TGTGCTCTTGGGGTCAGCACCTGTCCTCCTACTGGGGTAGGGTACACCGATAAACCCATCTTT.

This clone was seen many times. The protein TCRdb gives is from a much larger clone and does not agree with this DNA's translation at residue 14, likely a read error; the protein shown here comes from the DNA. V usage is TRDV1 and J usage is TRDJ2; 10 positions match TRDD3. V gave up 4 bases and J gave up 9 bases; unmatched junction bases: 17. Germline assignment: CDR1 TSWWSYY and CDR2 QGS. This CDR3 spans 18 amino acids. CDR3 in amino acids: CALGALPPPWGIATQLFF. CDR3 nucleotides: TGTGCTCTTGGGGCTCTTCCTCCTCCCTGGGGGATAGCAACACAACTCTTCTTT.

Notes on this clone: This DNA translates differently at residue 13 from the TCRdb protein, which is that of a much larger clone; a read error is likely, and the protein shown is the DNA's own translation. This CDR3 is CALGDPSFYWGIESSYTDKLIF. CDR3 bases: TGTGCTCTTGGGGACCCTTCCTTCTACTGGGGGATAGAGTCGTCGTACACCGATAAACTCATCTTT. The rearrangement uses TRDV1 and TRDJ1, with 11 nucleotides matching TRDD3. The J gene, missing from TCRdb, was assigned here through DNA to germline matching. V lost 3 bases, J lost 0 bases, and 21 bases stayed unmatched. CDR1 is TSWWSYY, CDR2 QGS, per germline. The CDR3 is 22 residues long.

This clone was seen at least ten times. The genes are TRDV1 and TRDJ1, with 12 bases identical to TRDD3. The ends lost 8 bases at V and 8 bases at J; junction bases unmatched: 27. Germline V gives CDR1 TSWWSYY, CDR2 QGS. The CDR3 has 20 amino acids. CDR3 DNA sequence: TGTGCTCTTTGGGGGGAGTTTGCACGATGGGTACTGGGGGATACAACGAAACTCATCTTT. Its translation is CALWGEFARWVLGDTTKLIF.

Points on this clone: TCRdb's protein, taken from a much larger clone, differs from this DNA's translation at residue 12, likely owing to a read error; the protein displayed comes from the DNA. This chain uses TRDV2 with TRDJ1; possible D gene TRDD3, 6 bases. TCRdb lists no J gene, so it was determined here by aligning the DNA to germline. V shed 0 bases and J shed 3 bases, with 19 bases lying between them. The germline CDR1 and CDR2 sequences are GEAIGNYY and EKD. This CDR3 has 17 amino acids. The CDR3 reads CACDTGRGDQYADKLIF. The DNA of the CDR3 is TGTGCCTGTGACACCGGGAGGGGGGACCAGTACGCCGATAAACTCATCTTT.

This clone was detected ten times or more. TCRdb lists the protein of a much larger clone for this DNA, which differs at residue 4, so this is likely a read error; the protein given here is translated from the DNA itself. The rearrangement joins TRDV1 to TRDJ1, with TRDD3 matching 12 bases. The CDR3 runs 18 residues. From germline, CDR1 is TSWWSYY and CDR2 QGS. Trimming at V came to 7 bases and at J to 7 bases, leaving 19 bases not matched to a gene. Here the CDR3 reads CALVSAKGIWGIRSKLIF. CDR3 DNA sequence: TGTGCTCTTGTGAGCGCCAAGGGGATCTGGGGGATACGAAGTAAACTCATCTTT.

This clone appeared a few times. The likely explanation is a read error, given a far larger clone one base away. Other DNA sequences in the sample encode the same CDR3. This sequence joins TRDV2 and TRDJ1, with unresolved D. The J gene is not listed in TCRdb, so it was assigned here from a DNA match to germline. The ends were cut back, 0 bases at V and 0 bases at J, with 10 bases in the middle. CDR3 length equals 15 residues. Germline V gives CDR1 GEAIGNYY, CDR2 EKD. CDR3 sequence (DNA): TGTGCCTGTGACACCGTAAGCCCATACACCGATAAACTCATCTTT. Its protein is CACDTVSPYTDKLIF.

Comment on this clone: Since a much larger clone is just one base distant, this may be a read error. This chain uses TRDV2 with TRDJ1, with 11 positions matching TRDD3. The junction had 16 bases not matched to a gene; V was cut back by 3 bases and J by 2 bases. This CDR3 is built from 19 residues. CDR1 is GEAIGNYY and CDR2 is EKD in the germline V gene. CDR3 sequence reads: CACDSVIYLGGYETDKLIF. The CDR3 region has the DNA TGTGCCTGTGACTCCGTGATATACCTTGGGGGATACGAAACCGATAAACTCATCTTT.

The sample holds many counts of this clone. The V call is TRDV1, the J call TRDJ1, with D unresolved. This CDR3 spans 14 amino acids. Germline values: CDR1 TSWWSYY, CDR2 QGS. Deletions cut 4 bases from V and 4 bases from J, with 13 bases between. CDR3 amino acids: CALGVPESFDKLIF. CDR3 nucleotide sequence: TGTGCTCTTGGGGTCCCGGAGTCTTTCGATAAACTCATCTTT.

This clone was seen a handful of times. The amino acid sequence in TCRdb belongs to a much larger clone and departs from this DNA's translation at residue 12, likely a sequencing read error; the sequence shown is translated from the DNA. V gene TRDV1 combines with J gene TRDJ2; D gene uncertain. The CDR3 covers 16 residues. CDR1 is TSWWSYY, CDR2 QGS, per germline. The CDR3, as DNA: TGTGCTCTTGGGGAACGGATCACCCTTTTGACAGAACAACTCTTCTTT. Its protein product is CALGERITLLTEQLFF.